A selection of T cell receptor beta chains follows, all from one sample in a study of OX40 agonist ivuxolimab in advanced cancers. Some clones are missing from TCRdb's copy, which holds only in-frame ones; the method was immunoSEQ multiplex PCR. This table holds roughly 80,000 clones, around 85% found once. Source: CD4+ or CD8+ T cells sorted from blood, taken in a trial of the OX40 agonist ivuxolimab. These receptors were collected from an adult with an advanced solid tumor such as melanoma, head and neck, liver or kidney cancer. CDR3s include the opening cysteine and the closing phenylalanine or tryptophan. The order of the fields is J gene, CDR3 length, D gene, clone size, V gene, CDR3 protein, CDR3 DNA. The D gene is left open where the match is weak. Size values are once, few and many counts, or a class for expanded clones, and some rows have none.

TRBJ1-4 15 NA NA TRBV7-2 CASSLALGSGEKLFF TGTGCCAGCAGCTTAGCGCTAGGGTCGGGTGAAAAACTGTTTTTT
TRBJ1-2 14 NA NA TRBV7-2 CASSSRGQYYGYTF TGTGCCAGCAGCTCACGGGGGCAGTACTATGGCTACACCTTC
TRBJ2-7 13 NA once TRBV6-5 CASSYSKGGEQYF TGTGCCAGCAGTTACTCGAAGGGGGGCGAGCAGTACTTC
TRBJ2-7 14 TRBD2 once TRBV28 CASNLRTRAYEQYF TGTGCCAGCAACCTTAGGACTAGAGCCTACGAGCAGTACTTC
TRBJ2-3 15 TRBD2 NA TRBV5-8 CASSLLAIGTDTQYF TGTGCCAGCAGCCTACTAGCGATTGGCACAGATACGCAGTATTTT
TRBJ2-7 17 NA NA TRBV5-1 CASSFERDKGRSYEQYF TGCGCCAGCAGCTTCGAAAGGGACAAGGGTAGGTCCTACGAGCAGTACTTC
TRBJ2-3 14 TRBD1 NA TRBV2 CASSADRSTDTQYF TGTGCCAGCAGTGCGGACAGGAGCACAGATACGCAGTATTTT
TRBJ2-3 12 TRBD2 NA TRBV10-1 CASSRTSRAQYF TGCGCCAGCAGTCGGACTAGCAGGGCGCAGTATTTT
TRBJ1-5 15 TRBD1 NA TRBV30 CAWRQPGQGNQPQHF TGTGCCTGGAGGCAACCGGGACAGGGCAATCAGCCCCAGCATTTT
TRBJ1-2 12 NA NA TRBV28 CASSLQTGGYTF TGTGCCAGCAGTTTACAAACGGGGGGCTACACCTTC
TRBJ1-2 15 TRBD1 NA TRBV6-4 CASRTPGTGTYGYTF TGTGCCAGCAGGACCCCCGGGACAGGGACCTATGGCTACACCTTC
TRBJ1-4 13 NA NA TRBV28 CASSSKYQEKLFF TGTGCCAGCAGTTCGAAATACCAAGAAAAACTGTTTTTT
TRBJ2-7 16 TRBD1 NA TRBV7-9 CASSLARTGGWDEQYF TGTGCCAGCAGCTTAGCGCGAACAGGGGGTTGGGACGAGCAGTACTTC
TRBJ1-1 16 TRBD1 few TRBV5-1 CASSLGMTGGNTEAFF TGCGCCAGCAGCTTGGGAATGACAGGGGGAAACACTGAAGCTTTCTTT
TRBJ1-1 13 NA once TRBV29-1 CSVGLGFNTEAFF TGCAGCGTTGGATTGGGTTTTAACACTGAAGCTTTCTTT
TRBJ2-7 14 NA NA TRBV6-6 CASSYYSSSGGQYF NA
TRBJ2-5 11 NA NA TRBV25-1 CASNPGETQYF TGTGCCAGCAACCCTGGAGAGACCCAGTACTTC
TRBJ1-5 15 TRBD1 NA TRBV2 CASRIDRGPNQPQHF TGTGCCAGCAGGATAGACAGGGGGCCTAATCAGCCCCAGCATTTT
TRBJ1-5 14 NA few TRBV11-2 CASSLGLFNQPQHF TGTGCCAGCAGCTTGGGCCTTTTCAATCAGCCCCAGCATTTT
TRBJ1-3 15 NA once TRBV19 CASSLTGNSGNTIYF TGTGCCAGTAGTTTAACAGGGAACTCTGGAAACACCATATATTTT
TRBJ1-2 12 TRBD1 once TRBV30 CASSGGGHGYTF TGTGCCTCCTCAGGGGGGGGTCATGGCTACACCTTC
TRBJ1-6 15 NA NA TRBV5-1 CASSFTGPYNSPLHF TGCGCCAGCAGCTTTACAGGGCCCTACAATTCACCCCTCCACTTT
TRBJ1-2 11 NA NA TRBV29-1 CSVGQVYGYTF TGCAGCGTTGGTCAGGTATATGGCTACACCTTC
TRBJ2-3 16 NA NA TRBV4-2 CASSPSYRAFTDTQYF TGTGCCAGCAGCCCGAGCTACAGGGCCTTCACAGATACGCAGTATTTT
TRBJ2-7 13 NA NA TRBV5-6 CASSSGPVVEQYF TGTGCCAGCAGCTCGGGCCCGGTCGTCGAGCAGTACTTC
TRBJ1-3 12 NA NA TRBV19 CASTALGNTIYF TGTGCCAGTACGGCCCTTGGAAACACCATATATTTT
TRBJ1-2 13 NA NA TRBV7-2 CASSLADGSGYTF TGTGCCAGCAGCTTAGCAGACGGGTCCGGCTACACCTTC
TRBJ2-3 15 TRBD2 NA TRBV18 CASSPLSGGGDTQYF TGTGCCAGCTCACCCCTAAGCGGGGGGGGAGATACGCAGTATTTT
TRBJ2-2 13 NA NA TRBV6-1 CASSYDDTGELFF TGTGCCAGCAGTTATGACGACACCGGGGAGCTGTTTTTT
TRBJ1-1 14 NA few TRBV5-1 CASKAYRENTEAFF TGCGCCAGCAAAGCTTACAGGGAGAACACTGAAGCTTTCTTT
TRBJ2-1 16 NA NA TRBV11-3 CASSLGIGVAYNEQFF TGTGCCAGCAGCTTAGGTATCGGGGTTGCCTACAATGAGCAGTTCTTC
TRBJ1-2 13 NA NA TRBV1 CTSSQDPAYGYTF TGCACCAGCAGCCAAGATCCGGCTTATGGCTACACCTTC
TRBJ2-7 15 NA NA TRBV5-1 CASSLYQGGTYEQYF TGCGCCAGCAGCTTGTACCAGGGTGGCACCTACGAGCAGTACTTC
TRBJ2-7 15 TRBD1 NA TRBV28 CASSSAGTGVNEQYF TGTGCCAGCAGTTCTGCCGGGACAGGGGTCAACGAGCAGTACTTC
TRBJ2-1 12 NA NA TRBV10-3 CAISPTSNEQFF TGTGCCATCAGTCCGACTAGTAATGAGCAGTTCTTC
TRBJ2-2 14 NA NA TRBV6-1 CASKWWANTGELFF TGTGCCAGCAAGTGGTGGGCGAACACCGGGGAGCTGTTTTTT
TRBJ2-2 15 NA NA TRBV7-2 CASSLRLANTGELFF TGTGCCAGCAGCTTAAGACTAGCGAACACCGGGGAGCTGTTTTTT
TRBJ2-3 15 TRBD2 NA TRBV5-5 CASSLVLAGTDTQYF TGTGCCAGCAGCCTGGTGCTAGCGGGAACAGATACGCAGTATTTT
TRBJ1-3 14 NA NA TRBV7-9 CASTFTGIGNTIYF TGTGCCAGCACCTTTACAGGGATCGGAAACACCATATATTTT
TRBJ2-3 13 NA NA TRBV7-2 CASSLAQRVTQYF TGTGCCAGCAGCTTAGCCCAGAGGGTTACGCAGTATTTT
TRBJ2-7 13 NA NA TRBV7-2 CASRLDSSYEQYF TGTGCCAGCAGATTGGACAGCTCCTACGAGCAGTACTTC
TRBJ2-3 15 TRBD1 NA TRBV25-1 CASSGHKTGADTQYF TGTGCCAGCAGTGGCCACAAAACAGGGGCGGATACGCAGTATTTT
TRBJ2-3 14 NA NA TRBV11-2 CASSLEQGLNTQYF TGTGCCAGCAGCTTAGAACAGGGTCTCAATACGCAGTATTTT
TRBJ2-3 13 NA NA TRBV7-3 CASSFLRADTQYF TGTGCCAGCAGCTTCCTTCGGGCAGATACGCAGTATTTT
TRBJ2-3 15 NA NA TRBV10-1 CASIGTPTSADTQYF TGCGCCAGCATCGGAACACCCACCTCCGCAGATACGCAGTATTTT
TRBJ1-1 15 NA once TRBV5-1 CASSLGAAMNTEAFF TGCGCCAGCAGCTTAGGGGCAGCTATGAACACTGAAGCTTTCTTT
TRBJ2-5 13 TRBD1 NA TRBV28 CASSNRGQKTQYF TGTGCCAGCAGTAACAGGGGGCAAAAGACCCAGTACTTC
TRBJ2-2 17 TRBD2 once TRBV5-1 CASSGGLAGPTGGELFF TGCGCCAGCAGCGGCGGACTAGCGGGGCCCACAGGCGGGGAGCTGTTTTTT
TRBJ1-1 15 NA NA TRBV28 CASSFPGLLNTEAFF TGTGCCAGCAGTTTCCCAGGCCTACTGAACACTGAAGCTTTCTTT
TRBJ2-7 14 NA NA TRBV7-2 CASSAFSPAYEQYF TGTGCCAGCAGCGCCTTTAGCCCCGCCTACGAGCAGTACTTC
TRBJ2-3 17 TRBD2 NA TRBV5-1 CASSLFPTSGSRDTQYF TGCGCCAGCAGCTTGTTCCCGACTAGCGGGAGTAGGGATACGCAGTATTTT
TRBJ2-1 15 TRBD2 NA TRBV18 CASSPPAGLSNEQFF TGTGCCAGCTCACCACCGGCGGGACTATCCAATGAGCAGTTCTTC
TRBJ1-1 13 TRBD1 NA TRBV29-1 CSGRGQLNTEAFF TGCAGCGGTCGGGGACAGTTGAACACTGAAGCTTTCTTT
TRBJ2-5 14 NA once TRBV5-5 CASSLVSGQETQYF TGTGCCAGCAGCTTGGTGTCGGGACAAGAGACCCAGTACTTC
TRBJ2-7 13 TRBD1 NA TRBV7-9 CASSFGTGGLQYF TGTGCCAGCAGCTTCGGGACAGGGGGCCTGCAGTACTTC
TRBJ1-1 13 NA once TRBV7-3 CASSLSGNTEAFF TGTGCCAGCAGCTTAAGCGGGAACACTGAAGCTTTCTTT
TRBJ2-1 13 NA NA TRBV7-7 CASSLLGDGEQFF TGTGCCAGCAGCTTGTTAGGCGACGGTGAGCAGTTCTTC
TRBJ1-6 12 NA NA TRBV30 CAWSDSNSPLHF TGTGCCTGGAGTGACTCTAATTCACCCCTCCACTTT
TRBJ1-4 22 NA NA TRBV4-1 CASSQDSAKGGGGGGLREKLFF TGCGCCAGCAGCCAAGATTCGGCCAAGGGAGGGGGAGGAGGGGGTCTTAGGGAAAAACTGTTTTTT
TRBJ2-7 15 TRBD1 few TRBV9 CASSPRQGSSYEQYF TGTGCCAGCAGCCCGAGACAGGGAAGCTCCTACGAGCAGTACTTC